This is a list of T cell receptor beta chains from one sample in a study of shared clonotypes between healthy human individuals. Libraries were prepared by immunoSEQ multiplex PCR; TCRdb keeps only in-frame clonotypes and omits some of them. Of 2 million to 2.5 million clones listed, 95% are singletons. Sequencing was carried out using naive CD4+ T cells sorted from blood. Source of these receptors: a man between 18 and 35 years old in good health. Both conserved end residues are part of each CDR3. D genes are given only for firm matches. Some rows mark clone size as missing; the rest say once, few, many or name a class of expanded clone.

CDR3nt,CDR3aa,j_gene,abundance,d_gene,v_gene,len
TGTGCCAGCAGCTTAGGAGGGTACAATGAGCAGTTCTTC,CASSLGGYNEQFF,TRBJ2-1,-,-,TRBV11-2,13
TGTGCCATCAATGGGGATAAAAACATTCAGTACTTC,CAINGDKNIQYF,TRBJ2-4,-,-,TRBV6-5,12
TGCAGCGTTAGCGAGTTCTCCTACAATGAGCAGTTCTTC,CSVSEFSYNEQFF,TRBJ2-1,-,-,TRBV29-1,13
TGCGCCAGCAGCTTGGTGGCGGGGGGCGACTATGGCTACACCTTC,CASSLVAGGDYGYTF,TRBJ1-2,-,-,TRBV5-1,15
TGTGCCTGGAGTAAAGCGGGGGGGACAGATACGCAGTATTTT,CAWSKAGGTDTQYF,TRBJ2-3,-,TRBD2,TRBV30,14
TGCGCCAGCAGCTTGGAGGGAGAGATAAAGGGCTACACCTTC,CASSLEGEIKGYTF,TRBJ1-2,once,-,TRBV5-1,14
TGTGCCAGCAGCGTGGACACGAACTATGGCTACACCTTC,CASSVDTNYGYTF,TRBJ1-2,once,-,TRBV6-5,13
TGTGCCAGCAGCTTAGACAAAACTAACTATGGCTACACCTTC,CASSLDKTNYGYTF,TRBJ1-2,-,-,TRBV7-9,14
TGTGCCAGCAGCTTATTTGCGGCGAGCTCTGGGGCCAACGTCCTGACTTTC,CASSLFAASSGANVLTF,TRBJ2-6,-,-,TRBV7-6,17
TGTGCCAGCAGCTTGACTAGTTTCACCGGGGAGCTGTTTTTT,CASSLTSFTGELFF,TRBJ2-2,few,-,TRBV7-9,14
TGCAGCGTTGACCGGGACAGGGGCCCCACTGAAGCTTTCTTT,CSVDRDRGPTEAFF,TRBJ1-1,-,TRBD1,TRBV29-1,14
TGTGCCAGCAGTTACTCGGGGGTTGGGGCCAACGTCCTGACTTTC,CASSYSGVGANVLTF,TRBJ2-6,-,-,TRBV6-5,15
TGTGCCAGCAGCGTAGATAGAGGGGGCTATGGCTACACCTTC,CASSVDRGGYGYTF,TRBJ1-2,-,-,TRBV9,14
TGCGCCTCCCTGGGCAGGGGGGCCATTTCCTACAATGAGCAGTTCTTC,CASLGRGAISYNEQFF,TRBJ2-1,-,-,TRBV10-2,16
TGCAGCGTCAAAGCCGGGCCACACCAAGATTACGAGCAGTACTTC,CSVKAGPHQDYEQYF,TRBJ2-7,-,-,TRBV29-1,15
TGCAGCGTTGTAGTACAGGGAGTCCCCCGTGGATCGATCACCTTC,CSVVVQGVPRGSITF,TRBJ1-2,once,-,TRBV29-1,15
TGTGCCAGCAGCTTGTTCTCAGGGGGCCGAGACACCATATATTTT,CASSLFSGGRDTIYF,TRBJ1-3,-,TRBD1,TRBV5-5,15
TGTGCCAGCAGTTATTCCGTACAGACACTCATGCCCCAGCATTTT,CASSYSVQTLMPQHF,TRBJ1-5,-,-,TRBV6-5,15
TGCGCCAGCAGCCAAGGCCCGGGACAGGGGGCTGGATCACCCCTCCACTTT,CASSQGPGQGAGSPLHF,TRBJ1-6,-,TRBD1,TRBV4-1,17
TGTGCTATGAGGTGGGCTAATGAAAAACTGTTTTTT,CAMRWANEKLFF,TRBJ1-4,-,-,TRBV30,12